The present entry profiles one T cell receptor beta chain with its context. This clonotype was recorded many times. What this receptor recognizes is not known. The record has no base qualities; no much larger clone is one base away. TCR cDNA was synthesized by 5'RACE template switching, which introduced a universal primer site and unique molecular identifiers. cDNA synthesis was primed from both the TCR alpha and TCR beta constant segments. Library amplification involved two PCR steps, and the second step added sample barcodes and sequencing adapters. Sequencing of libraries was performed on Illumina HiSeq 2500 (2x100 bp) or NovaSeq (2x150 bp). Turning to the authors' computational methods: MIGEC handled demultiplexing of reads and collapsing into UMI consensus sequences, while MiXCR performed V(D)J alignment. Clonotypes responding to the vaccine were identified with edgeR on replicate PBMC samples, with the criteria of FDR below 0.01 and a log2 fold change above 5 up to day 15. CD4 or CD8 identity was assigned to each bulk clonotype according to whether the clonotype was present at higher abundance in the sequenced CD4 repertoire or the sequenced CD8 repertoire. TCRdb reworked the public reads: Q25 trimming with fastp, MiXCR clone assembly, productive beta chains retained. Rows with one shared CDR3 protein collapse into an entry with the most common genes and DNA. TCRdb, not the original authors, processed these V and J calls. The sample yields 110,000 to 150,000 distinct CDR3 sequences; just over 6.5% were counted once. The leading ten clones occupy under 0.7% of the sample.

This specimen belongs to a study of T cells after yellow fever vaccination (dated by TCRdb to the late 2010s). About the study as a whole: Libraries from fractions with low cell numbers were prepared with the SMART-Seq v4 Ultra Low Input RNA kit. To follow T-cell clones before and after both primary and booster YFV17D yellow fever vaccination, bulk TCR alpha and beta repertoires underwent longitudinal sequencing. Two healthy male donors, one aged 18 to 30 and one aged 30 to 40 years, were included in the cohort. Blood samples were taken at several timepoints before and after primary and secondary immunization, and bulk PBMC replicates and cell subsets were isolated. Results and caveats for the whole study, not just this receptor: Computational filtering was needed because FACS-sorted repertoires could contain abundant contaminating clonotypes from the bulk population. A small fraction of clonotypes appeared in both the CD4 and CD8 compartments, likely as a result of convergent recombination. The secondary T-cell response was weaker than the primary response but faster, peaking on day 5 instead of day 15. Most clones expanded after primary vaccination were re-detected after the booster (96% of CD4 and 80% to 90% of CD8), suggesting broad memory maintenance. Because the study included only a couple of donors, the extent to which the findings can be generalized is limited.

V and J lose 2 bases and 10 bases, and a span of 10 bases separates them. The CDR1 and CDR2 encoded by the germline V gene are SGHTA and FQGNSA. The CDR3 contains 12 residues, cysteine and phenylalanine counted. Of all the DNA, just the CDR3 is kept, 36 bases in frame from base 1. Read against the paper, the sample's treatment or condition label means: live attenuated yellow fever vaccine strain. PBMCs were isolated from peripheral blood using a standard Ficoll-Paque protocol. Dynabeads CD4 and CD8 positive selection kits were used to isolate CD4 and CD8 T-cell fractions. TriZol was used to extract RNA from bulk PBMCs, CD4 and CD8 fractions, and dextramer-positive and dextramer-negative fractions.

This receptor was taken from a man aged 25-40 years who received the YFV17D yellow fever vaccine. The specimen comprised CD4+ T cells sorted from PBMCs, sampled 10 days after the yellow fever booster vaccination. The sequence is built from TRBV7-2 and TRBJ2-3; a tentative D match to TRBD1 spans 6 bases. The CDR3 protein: CASSLTGRAQYF. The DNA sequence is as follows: TGTGCCAGCAGCTTAACAGGGCGGGCGCAGTATTTT.